These 6 T cell receptor beta chains originate from one sample sequenced in a study of somatic mutations in cytotoxic T cells in rheumatoid arthritis (dated by TCRdb to between 2016 and 2019). Libraries were made using the immunoSEQ multiplex PCR assay. TCRdb obtained this table from immuneACCESS and retained in-frame rearrangements with V and J assigned. These tables miss some clones; where compared with another copy, unresolved V genes account for less than half of the shortfall, and the remainder is unexplained. The table for this sample lists 21,000 or so clones; about four fifths of them were counted only once. The ten largest clonotypes hold roughly 3.8% of the sample. The sequenced sample was CD8+ T cells sorted from blood. The receptors derive from an adult with rheumatoid arthritis.

This sequence joins TRBV7-9 and TRBJ2-1; 8 bases match TRBD2. V lost 5 bases, J lost 2 bases, and 8 bases stayed unmatched. CDR1 SEHNR and CDR2 FQNEAQ come from the germline V gene (reference sequence). There are 16 residues in the CDR3. The CDR3 region is CASSPREGATYNEQFF. The CDR3 nucleotides read TGTGCCAGCAGCCCCCGGGAGGGAGCTACCTACAATGAGCAGTTCTTC.

The chain links TRBV27 to TRBJ1-2; 8 bases line up with TRBD1. This CDR3 has 14 amino acids. Germline CDR1 is MNHEY and CDR2 is SMNVEV (reference sequence). The V and J ends lost 5 bases and 4 bases, in that order; junction bases with no gene match: 6. The DNA for the CDR3 is TGTGCCAGCAGTCGCGGACAGGGCGGCTATGGCTACACCTTC. As protein: CASSRGQGGYGYTF.

This chain connects TRBV11-2 to TRBJ1-2, with 7 nucleotides matching TRBD1. Germline CDR1 SGHAT, CDR2 FQNNGV. V lost 6 bases, J lost 8 bases, and 9 bases stayed unmatched. The CDR3 contains 13 residues. CDR3 protein: CASSHTGEGGYTF. The CDR3 coding sequence is TGTGCCAGCAGTCACACAGGGGAGGGCGGCTACACCTTC.

CDR3 loop: CASSDRTGWENNEKLFF. The CDR3 nucleotides are TGTGCCAGCAGTGACCGGACAGGGTGGGAAAATAATGAAAAACTGTTTTTT. This rearrangement joins TRBV6-4 to TRBJ1-4; 8 bases line up with TRBD1. Germline V gives CDR1 MRHNA, CDR2 SNTAGT. This CDR3 has 17 amino acids. Unmatched junction bases numbered 9, after V lost 2 bases and J lost 4 bases.

J is TRBJ1-1 and V is TRBV10-2, with D uncertain. The CDR3 covers 12 residues. Germline loops: CDR1 WSHSY, CDR2 SAAADI. Trimming left V 7 bases short and J 1 base short, with 7 bases between. The DNA of the CDR3 is TGCGCCAGCAAGTCTCCGAACACTGAAGCTTTCTTT. It is translated as CASKSPNTEAFF.

The chain links TRBV6-6 to TRBJ1-1; no reliable D call. V dropped 5 bases and J dropped 8 bases, with 6 bases sitting between them. The CDR3 consists of 10 residues. The germline CDR1 and CDR2 sequences are MNHNY and SVGAGI (reference sequence). The CDR3 loop reads CASSQAEAFF. The CDR3 region has the DNA TGTGCCAGCAGTCAAGCGGAAGCTTTCTTT.